Presented here are 9 T cell receptor beta chains from one specimen sequenced in a study of T-cell memory formation after mild COVID-19. TCRdb fed the 5' RACE reads into MiXCR, producing one record per CDR3 protein. The sample contains around 300,000 distinct CDR3 sequences, roughly an eighth of which appear only once. The sequenced material came from PBMCs or a T cell subset sorted from them (not recorded which). The receptors shown here come from a man younger than 30 who had mild COVID-19 (a few samples of this study predate the infection). Cell type and time point are not known.

The table lists this clonotype with a few counts. V and J are TRBV9 and TRBJ2-5, with 10 bases identical to TRBD2. Germline trimming cut 2 bases from V and 4 bases from J; bases unmatched to any gene: 5. The CDR3 is made up of 15 amino acids. CDR1 is SGDLS, CDR2 YYNGEE, per germline. DNA of the CDR3: TGTGCCAGCAGCGTGGCAGCGGGGGGGCGAGAGACCCAGTACTTC. Protein sequence: CASSVAAGGRETQYF.

This clonotype was seen more than once but under ten times. The rearrangement joins TRBV20-1 to TRBJ2-5; no clear D gene. V gave up 8 bases and J gave up 7 bases, with 8 bases separating them. Germline CDR1 and CDR2: DFQATT and SNEGSKA (reference sequence). This CDR3 spans 9 amino acids. The CDR3 is CSLPGTQYF. The CDR3 DNA reads as TGCAGTCTCCCCGGGACCCAGTACTTC.

In this sample, this clonotype turned up many times. CDR3 sequence: CASSPQGGSGEQYF. Written as DNA, the CDR3 is TGCGCCAGCAGCCCGCAGGGGGGGTCTGGCGAGCAGTACTTC. The genes are TRBV4-3 and TRBJ2-7, with D possibly being TRBD1 or TRBD2 (7 bases each). V was cut by 4 bases and J by 6 bases, with 16 bases left in between. This CDR3 has 14 amino acids. CDR1 and CDR2 (germline): LGHNA, YSLEER.

This clonotype has at least ten counts. CDR3 DNA sequence: TGTGCCAGCAGTCAGGGACTAGTTGGCAATCAGCCCCAGCATTTT. The encoded protein is CASSQGLVGNQPQHF. The chain employs TRBV6-6 and TRBJ1-5, with D possibly matching TRBD1 (5 bases). The length of the CDR3 is 15 residues. Germline values: CDR1 MNHNY, CDR2 SVGAGI (reference sequence). The germline V and J ends were trimmed by 5 bases and 2 bases, with 13 bases remaining between them.

This sequence joins TRBV20-1 and TRBJ1-4; D is uncertain. The CDR3 covers 12 residues. V dropped 0 bases and J dropped 10 bases, with 9 bases sitting between them. Germline V lookup: CDR1 DFQATT, CDR2 SNEGSKA (reference sequence). The CDR3 loop is CSARDWQAKLFF. Written as DNA, the CDR3 is TGCAGTGCTAGAGATTGGCAGGCAAAACTGTTTTTT.

This clonotype has more than one count but fewer than ten. The chain combines TRBV25-1 with TRBJ1-2; TRBD1 might be the D (5 bases). Germline CDR1 MGHDK, CDR2 SYGVNS. V was pared by 8 bases and J by 3 bases, with 22 bases between. The CDR3 consists of 16 residues. CDR3 sequence (DNA): TGTGCCAGCCCACGGGACCGAACTTCCGAGGACTATGGCTACACCTTC. Its translation: CASPRDRTSEDYGYTF.

V is TRBV7-8 and J is TRBJ1-5; 8 positions match TRBD1. Germline loops: CDR1 SGHVS, CDR2 FQNEAQ. V lost 5 bases, J lost 9 bases, and 3 bases stayed unmatched. The CDR3 loop spans 12 amino acids. CDR3 nucleotide sequence: TGTGCCAGCAGCCCGACAGGGGTGCCCCAGCATTTT. Encoded protein: CASSPTGVPQHF.

Concerning this clonotype itself: A junction end diverges from the germline sequence, so it may reflect a read error. V is TRBV7-7 and J is TRBJ2-1; possibly TRBD1 for D (5 bases). This CDR3 comprises 13 residues. Germline V gene data show CDR1 as SSHAT and CDR2 as FNYEAQ (reference sequence). This CDR3 is CASSFSGAGEQFF. The CDR3 DNA reads TGTGCTAGCAGCTTTAGTGGGGCCGGTGAGCAGTTCTTC.

This sequence joins TRBV11-2 and TRBJ2-2; D uncertain. Per germline, CDR1 SGHAT and CDR2 FQNNGV. The V end lost 5 bases, the J end lost 5 bases, and 12 bases lay between the germline ends. The CDR3 has 14 residues. For the CDR3, the DNA is TGTGCCAGCAGCCTTCGGACCATTACCGGGGAGCTGTTTTTT. This translates into CASSLRTITGELFF. Drawing the rest from reference TRBV11-2 and TRBJ2-2, the complete variable domain is EAGVAQSPRYKIIEKRQSVAFWCNPISGHATLYWYQQILGQGPKLLIQFQNNGVVDDSQLPKDRFSAERLKGVDSTLKIQPAKLEDSAVYLCASSLRTITGELFFGEGSRLTVL.